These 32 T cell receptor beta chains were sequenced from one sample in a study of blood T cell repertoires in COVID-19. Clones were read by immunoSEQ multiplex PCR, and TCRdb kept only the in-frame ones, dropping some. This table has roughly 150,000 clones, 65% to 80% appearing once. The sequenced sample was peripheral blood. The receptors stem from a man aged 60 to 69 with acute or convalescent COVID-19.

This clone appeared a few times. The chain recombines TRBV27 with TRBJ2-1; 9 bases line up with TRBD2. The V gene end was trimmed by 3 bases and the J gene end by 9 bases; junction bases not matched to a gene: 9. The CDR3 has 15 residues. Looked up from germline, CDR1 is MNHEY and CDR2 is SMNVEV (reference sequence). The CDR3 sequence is CASSFNSGRNGEQFF. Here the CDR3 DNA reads TGTGCCAGCAGTTTTAATAGCGGGAGAAACGGTGAGCAGTTCTTC.

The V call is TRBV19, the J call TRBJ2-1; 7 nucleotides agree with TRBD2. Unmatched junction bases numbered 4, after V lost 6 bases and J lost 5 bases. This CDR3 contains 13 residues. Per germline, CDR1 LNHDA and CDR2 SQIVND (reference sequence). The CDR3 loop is CASSVLANNEQFF. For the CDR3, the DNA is TGTGCCAGTAGCGTACTAGCGAACAATGAGCAGTTCTTC.

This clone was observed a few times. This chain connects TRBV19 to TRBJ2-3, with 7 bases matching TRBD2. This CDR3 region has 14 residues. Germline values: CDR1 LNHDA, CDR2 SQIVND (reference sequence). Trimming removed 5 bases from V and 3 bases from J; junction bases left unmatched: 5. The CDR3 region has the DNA TGTGCCAGTAGTCGCGGGAGCGGGACAGATACGCAGTATTTT. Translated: CASSRGSGTDTQYF.

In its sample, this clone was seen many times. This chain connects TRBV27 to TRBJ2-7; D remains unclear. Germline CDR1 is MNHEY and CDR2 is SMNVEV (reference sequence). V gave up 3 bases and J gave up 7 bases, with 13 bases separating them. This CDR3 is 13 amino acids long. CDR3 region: CASSLPPGEEQYF. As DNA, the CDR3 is TGTGCCAGCAGTTTGCCGCCTGGAGAGGAGCAGTACTTC.

The CDR3 DNA reads TGCGCCAGCAGCCAAGATTTTGGCCTAGCGGGAGGGAGGCTTGCAGATACGCAGTATTTT. This sequence encodes CASSQDFGLAGGRLADTQYF. This chain uses TRBV4-1 with TRBJ2-3; TRBD2 matches 12 bases. V lost 0 bases, J lost 4 bases, and 14 bases stayed unmatched. The germline gives CDR1 MGHRA, CDR2 YSYEKL. The CDR3 has 20 amino acids.

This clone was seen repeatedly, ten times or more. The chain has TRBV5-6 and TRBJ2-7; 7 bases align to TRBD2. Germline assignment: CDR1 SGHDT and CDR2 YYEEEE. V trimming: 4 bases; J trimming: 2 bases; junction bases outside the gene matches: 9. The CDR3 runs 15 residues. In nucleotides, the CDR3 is TGTGCCAGCAGCCCCCTTCCGGGAGGAACCTACGAGCAGTACTTC. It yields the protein CASSPLPGGTYEQYF.

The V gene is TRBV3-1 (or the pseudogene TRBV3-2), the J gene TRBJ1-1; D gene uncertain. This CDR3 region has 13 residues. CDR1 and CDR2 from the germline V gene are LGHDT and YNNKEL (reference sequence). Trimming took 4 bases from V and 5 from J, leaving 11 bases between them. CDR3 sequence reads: CASSLRVGTEAFF. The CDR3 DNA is TGTGCCAGCAGCCTTCGGGTCGGTACTGAAGCTTTCTTT.

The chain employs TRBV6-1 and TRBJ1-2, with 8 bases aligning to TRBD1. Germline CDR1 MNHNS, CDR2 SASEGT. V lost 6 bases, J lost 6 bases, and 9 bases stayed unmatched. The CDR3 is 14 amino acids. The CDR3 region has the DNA TGTGCCAGCAGGGCGAGTCCGACAGGGGATGGCTACACCTTC. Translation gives CASRASPTGDGYTF.

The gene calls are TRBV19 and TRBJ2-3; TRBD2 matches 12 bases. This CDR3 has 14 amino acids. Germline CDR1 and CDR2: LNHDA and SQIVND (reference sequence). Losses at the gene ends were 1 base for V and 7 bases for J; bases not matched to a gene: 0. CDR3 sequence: CASSIGTSGNTQYF. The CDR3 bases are TGTGCCAGTAGTATAGGGACTAGCGGGAATACGCAGTATTTT.

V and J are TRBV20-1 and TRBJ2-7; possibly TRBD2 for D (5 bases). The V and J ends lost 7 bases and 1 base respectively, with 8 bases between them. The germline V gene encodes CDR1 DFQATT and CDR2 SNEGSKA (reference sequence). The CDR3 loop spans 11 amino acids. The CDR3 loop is CSVGESYEQYF. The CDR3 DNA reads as TGCAGTGTTGGGGAGTCCTACGAGCAGTACTTC.

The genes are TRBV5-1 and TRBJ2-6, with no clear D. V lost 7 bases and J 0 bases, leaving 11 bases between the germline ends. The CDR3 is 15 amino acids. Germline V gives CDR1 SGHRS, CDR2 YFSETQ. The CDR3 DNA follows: TGCGCCAGCGTCTCAGGCATCTCTGGGGCCAACGTCCTGACTTTC. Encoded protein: CASVSGISGANVLTF.

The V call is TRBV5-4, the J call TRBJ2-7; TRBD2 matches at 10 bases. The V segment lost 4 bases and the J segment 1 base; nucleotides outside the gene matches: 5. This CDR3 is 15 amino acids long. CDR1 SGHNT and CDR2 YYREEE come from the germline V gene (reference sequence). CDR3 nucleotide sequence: TGTGCCAGCAGCGGAAGGACTAGCGGTTCCTACGAGCAGTACTTC. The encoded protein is CASSGRTSGSYEQYF.

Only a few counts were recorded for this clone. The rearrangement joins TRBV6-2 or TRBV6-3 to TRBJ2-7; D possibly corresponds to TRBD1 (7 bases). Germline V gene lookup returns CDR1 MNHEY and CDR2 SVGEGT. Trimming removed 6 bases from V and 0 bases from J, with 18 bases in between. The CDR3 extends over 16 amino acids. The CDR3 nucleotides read TGTGCCAGCAGCCGGCTAGGGCAGGGGGGCTCCTACGAGCAGTACTTC. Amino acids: CASSRLGQGGSYEQYF.

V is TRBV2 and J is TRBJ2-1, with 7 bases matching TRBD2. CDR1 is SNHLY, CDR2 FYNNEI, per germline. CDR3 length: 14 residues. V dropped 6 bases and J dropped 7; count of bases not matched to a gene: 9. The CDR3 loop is CASSLGLVKNEQFF. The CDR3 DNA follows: TGTGCCAGCAGCCTCGGACTAGTTAAAAATGAGCAGTTCTTC.

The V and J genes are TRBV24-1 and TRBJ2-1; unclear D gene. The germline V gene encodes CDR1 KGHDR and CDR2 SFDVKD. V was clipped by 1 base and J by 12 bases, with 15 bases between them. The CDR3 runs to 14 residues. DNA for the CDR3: TGTGCCACCAGTGATTTAATCGAGGCGAGTGGGCAGTTCTTC. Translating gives CATSDLIEASGQFF.

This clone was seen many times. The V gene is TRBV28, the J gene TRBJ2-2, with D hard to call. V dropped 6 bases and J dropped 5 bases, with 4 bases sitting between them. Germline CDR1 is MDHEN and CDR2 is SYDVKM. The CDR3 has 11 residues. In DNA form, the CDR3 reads TGTGCCAGCAGCGTAACCGGGGAGCTGTTTTTT. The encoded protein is CASSVTGELFF.

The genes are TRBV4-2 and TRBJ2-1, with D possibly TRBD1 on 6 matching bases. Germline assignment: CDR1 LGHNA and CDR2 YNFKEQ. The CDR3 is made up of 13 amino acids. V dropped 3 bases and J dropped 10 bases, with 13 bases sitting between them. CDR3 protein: CASSHPGQGEQFF. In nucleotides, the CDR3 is TGTGCCAGCAGCCACCCGGGTCAGGGGGAGCAGTTCTTC.

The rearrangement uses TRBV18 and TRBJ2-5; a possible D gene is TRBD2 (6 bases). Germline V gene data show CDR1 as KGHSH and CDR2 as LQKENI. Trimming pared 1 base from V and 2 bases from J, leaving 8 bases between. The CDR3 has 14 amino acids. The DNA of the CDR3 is TGTGCCAGCTCACCACGGAGGGGTCAAGAGACCCAGTACTTC. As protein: CASSPRRGQETQYF.

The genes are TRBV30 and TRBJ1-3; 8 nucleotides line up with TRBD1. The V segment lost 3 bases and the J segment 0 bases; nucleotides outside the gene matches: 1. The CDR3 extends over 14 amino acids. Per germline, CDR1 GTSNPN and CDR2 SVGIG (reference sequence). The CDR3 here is CAWSTGGSGNTIYF. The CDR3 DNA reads TGTGCCTGGAGCACAGGGGGCTCTGGAAACACCATATATTTT. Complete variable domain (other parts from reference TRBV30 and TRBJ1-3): SQTIHQWPATLVQPVGSPLSLECTVEGTSNPNLYWYRQAAGRGLQLLFYSVGIGQISSEVPQNLSASRPQDRQFILSSKKLLLSDSGFYLCAWSTGGSGNTIYFGEGSWLTVV.

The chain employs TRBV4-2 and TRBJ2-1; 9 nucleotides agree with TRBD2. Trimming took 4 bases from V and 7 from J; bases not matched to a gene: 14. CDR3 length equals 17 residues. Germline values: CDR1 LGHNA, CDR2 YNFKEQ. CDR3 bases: TGTGCCAGCAGCCTTGGAAAAGGGGCGGGAGGGAGGAATGAGCAGTTCTTC. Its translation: CASSLGKGAGGRNEQFF.

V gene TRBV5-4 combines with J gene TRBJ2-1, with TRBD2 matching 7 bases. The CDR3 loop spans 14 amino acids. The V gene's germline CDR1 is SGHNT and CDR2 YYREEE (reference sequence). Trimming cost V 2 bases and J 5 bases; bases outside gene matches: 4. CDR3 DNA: TGTGCCAGCAGCTTCAGCGGGGTAAACAATGAGCAGTTCTTC. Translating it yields CASSFSGVNNEQFF.

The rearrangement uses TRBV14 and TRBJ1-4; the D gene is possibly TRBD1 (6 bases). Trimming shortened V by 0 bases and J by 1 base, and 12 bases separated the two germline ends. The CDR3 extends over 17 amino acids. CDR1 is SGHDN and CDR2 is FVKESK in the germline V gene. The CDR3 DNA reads TGTGCCAGCAGCCAAGACAGGGGAAGGCTAACTAATGAAAAACTGTTTTTT. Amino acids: CASSQDRGRLTNEKLFF.

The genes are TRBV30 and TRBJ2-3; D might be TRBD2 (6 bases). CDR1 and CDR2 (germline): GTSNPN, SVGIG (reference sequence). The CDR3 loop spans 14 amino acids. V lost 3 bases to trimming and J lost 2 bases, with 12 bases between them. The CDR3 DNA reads TGTGCCTGGAGGTTTAGCGGTAACACAGATACGCAGTATTTT. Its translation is CAWRFSGNTDTQYF.

CDR3 nucleotide sequence: TGTGCCAGCAGCTTATCTAGCGGATACGAGCAGTACTTC. This translates into CASSLSSGYEQYF. The rearrangement links TRBV11-2 to TRBJ2-7; 7 bases align to TRBD2. Trimming cost V 2 bases and J 4 bases; bases outside gene matches: 2. The CDR3 spans 13 residues. CDR1 and CDR2 (germline): SGHAT, FQNNGV.

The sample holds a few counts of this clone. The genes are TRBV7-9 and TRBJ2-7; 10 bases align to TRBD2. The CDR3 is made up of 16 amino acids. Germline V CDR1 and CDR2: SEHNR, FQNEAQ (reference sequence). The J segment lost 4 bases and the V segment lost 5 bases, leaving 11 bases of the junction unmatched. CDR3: CASSPVTSGVLYEQYF. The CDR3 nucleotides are TGTGCCAGCAGCCCGGTCACTAGCGGGGTCCTTTACGAGCAGTACTTC.

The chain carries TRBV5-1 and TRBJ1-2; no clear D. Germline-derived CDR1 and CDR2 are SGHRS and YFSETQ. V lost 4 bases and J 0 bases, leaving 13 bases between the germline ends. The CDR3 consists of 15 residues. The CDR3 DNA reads TGCGCCAGCAGCCCTGGCGGAGGTACTAACTATGGCTACACCTTC. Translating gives CASSPGGGTNYGYTF. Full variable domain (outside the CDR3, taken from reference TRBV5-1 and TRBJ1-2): KAGVTQTPRYLIKTRGQQVTLSCSPISGHRSVSWYQQTPGQGLQFLFEYFSETQRNKGNFPGRFSGRQFSNSRSEMNVSTLELGDSALYLCASSPGGGTNYGYTFGSGTRLTVV.

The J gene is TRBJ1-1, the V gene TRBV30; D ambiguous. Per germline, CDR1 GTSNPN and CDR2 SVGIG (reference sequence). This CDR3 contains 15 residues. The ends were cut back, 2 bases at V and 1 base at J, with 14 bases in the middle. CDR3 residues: CAWSRGLVGNTEAFF. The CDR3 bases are TGTGCCTGGAGTCGGGGTCTTGTGGGGAACACTGAAGCTTTCTTT.

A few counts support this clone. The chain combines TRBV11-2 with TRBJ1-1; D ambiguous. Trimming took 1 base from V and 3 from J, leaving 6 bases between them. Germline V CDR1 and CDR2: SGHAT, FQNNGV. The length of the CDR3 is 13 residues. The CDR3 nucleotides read TGTGCCAGCAGCTTAGTCTCAGACACTGAAGCTTTCTTT. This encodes CASSLVSDTEAFF. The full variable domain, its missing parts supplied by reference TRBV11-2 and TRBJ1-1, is EAGVAQSPRYKIIEKRQSVAFWCNPISGHATLYWYQQILGQGPKLLIQFQNNGVVDDSQLPKDRFSAERLKGVDSTLKIQPAKLEDSAVYLCASSLVSDTEAFFGQGTRLTVV.

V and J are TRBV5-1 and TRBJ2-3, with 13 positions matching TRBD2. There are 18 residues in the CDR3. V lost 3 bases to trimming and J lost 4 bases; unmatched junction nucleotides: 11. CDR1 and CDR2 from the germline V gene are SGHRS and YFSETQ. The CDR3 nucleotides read TGCGCCAGCAGCTCCTCCGGGACTAGCGGGACGCGGGCAGATACGCAGTATTTT. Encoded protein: CASSSSGTSGTRADTQYF.

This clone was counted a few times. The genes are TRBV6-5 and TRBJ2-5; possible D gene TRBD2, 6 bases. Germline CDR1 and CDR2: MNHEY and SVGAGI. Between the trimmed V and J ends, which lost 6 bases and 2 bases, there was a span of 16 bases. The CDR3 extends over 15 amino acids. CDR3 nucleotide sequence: TGTGCCAGCAGCTACGGGACTTCACCGCAAGAGACCCAGTACTTC. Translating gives CASSYGTSPQETQYF.

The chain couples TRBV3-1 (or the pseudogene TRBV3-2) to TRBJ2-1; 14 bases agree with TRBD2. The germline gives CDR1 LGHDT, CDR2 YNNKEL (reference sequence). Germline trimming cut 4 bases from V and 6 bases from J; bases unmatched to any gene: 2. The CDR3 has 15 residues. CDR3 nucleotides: TGTGCCAGCAGCCGAGGGACTAGCGGGAGCAATGAGCAGTTCTTC. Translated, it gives CASSRGTSGSNEQFF.

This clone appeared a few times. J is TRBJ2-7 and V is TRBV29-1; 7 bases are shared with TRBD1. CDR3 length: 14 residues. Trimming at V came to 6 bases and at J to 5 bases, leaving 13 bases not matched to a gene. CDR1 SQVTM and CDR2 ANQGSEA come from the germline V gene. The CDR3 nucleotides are TGCAGCGTGGGGCTATTGGGACAGTATGACGAGCAGTACTTC. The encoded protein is CSVGLLGQYDEQYF.